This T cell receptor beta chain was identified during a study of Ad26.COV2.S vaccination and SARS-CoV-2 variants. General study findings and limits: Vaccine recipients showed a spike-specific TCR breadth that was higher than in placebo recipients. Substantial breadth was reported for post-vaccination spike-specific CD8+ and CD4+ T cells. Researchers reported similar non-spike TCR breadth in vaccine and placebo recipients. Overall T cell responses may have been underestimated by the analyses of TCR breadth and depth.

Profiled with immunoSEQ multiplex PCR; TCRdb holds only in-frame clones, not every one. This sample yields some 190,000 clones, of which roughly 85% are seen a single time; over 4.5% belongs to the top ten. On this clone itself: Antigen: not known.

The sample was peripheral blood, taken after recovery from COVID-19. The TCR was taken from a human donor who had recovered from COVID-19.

CDR3 DNA: TGTGCCAGCAGCCCTACCCACGGCTCCTACAATGAGCAGTTCTTC. Protein product: CASSPTHGSYNEQFF. The gene calls are TRBV7-7 and TRBJ2-1, with D unresolved. V gave up 5 bases and J gave up 0 bases, with 11 bases separating them. The germline V gene has CDR1 SSHAT and CDR2 FNYEAQ (reference sequence). The CDR3 extends over 15 amino acids.